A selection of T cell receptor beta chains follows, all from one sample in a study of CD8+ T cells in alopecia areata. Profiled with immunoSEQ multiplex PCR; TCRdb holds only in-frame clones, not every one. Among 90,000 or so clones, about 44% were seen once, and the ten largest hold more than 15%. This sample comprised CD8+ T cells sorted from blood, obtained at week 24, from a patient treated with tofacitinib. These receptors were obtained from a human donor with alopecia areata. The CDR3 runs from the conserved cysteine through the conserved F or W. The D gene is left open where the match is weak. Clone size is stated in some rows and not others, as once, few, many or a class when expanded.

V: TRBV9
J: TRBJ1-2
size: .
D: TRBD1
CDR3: CASSDWTGEQGYTF
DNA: TGTGCCAGCAGCGATTGGACAGGGGAGCAGGGCTACACCTTC

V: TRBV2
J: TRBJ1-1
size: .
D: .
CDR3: CASSQGWTEAFF
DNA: TGTGCCAGCAGTCAAGGGTGGACTGAAGCTTTCTTT

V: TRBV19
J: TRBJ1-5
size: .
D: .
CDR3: CASSIGEDYSNQPQHF
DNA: TGTGCCAGTAGTATCGGGGAGGACTATAGCAATCAGCCCCAGCATTTT

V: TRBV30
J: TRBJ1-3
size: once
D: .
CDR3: CAWNSLYSGNTIYF
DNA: TGTGCCTGGAACTCTCTGTACTCTGGAAACACCATATATTTT

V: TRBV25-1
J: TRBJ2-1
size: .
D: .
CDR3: CASGLGGGQFF
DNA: TGTGCCAGCGGCCTTGGGGGTGGGCAGTTCTTC

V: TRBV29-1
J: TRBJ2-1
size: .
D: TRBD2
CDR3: CSVGGASGRAWNEQFF
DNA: TGCAGCGTTGGAGGGGCTAGCGGGAGGGCCTGGAATGAGCAGTTCTTC

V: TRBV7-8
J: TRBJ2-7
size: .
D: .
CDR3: CASSHTPGAYEQYF
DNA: TGTGCCAGCAGCCATACGCCGGGGGCCTACGAGCAGTACTTC

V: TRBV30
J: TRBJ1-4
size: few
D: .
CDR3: CAWSVRAPVDEKLFF
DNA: TGTGCCTGGAGTGTAAGGGCCCCGGTCGATGAAAAACTGTTTTTT

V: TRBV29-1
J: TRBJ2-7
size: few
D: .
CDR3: CSVQAGYEQYF
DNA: TGCAGCGTCCAAGCAGGGTACGAGCAGTACTTC

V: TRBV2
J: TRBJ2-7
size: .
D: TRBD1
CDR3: CASSVGDRGIHEQYF
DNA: TGTGCCAGCAGTGTAGGGGACAGGGGCATCCACGAGCAGTACTTC

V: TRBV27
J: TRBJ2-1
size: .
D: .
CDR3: CASRPTASSYNEQFF
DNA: TGTGCCAGCAGACCAACTGCAAGCTCCTACAATGAGCAGTTCTTC

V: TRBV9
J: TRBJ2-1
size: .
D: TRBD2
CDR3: CASSDPSGKALNEQFF
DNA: TGTGCCAGCAGCGACCCTAGCGGGAAGGCTCTCAATGAGCAGTTCTTC

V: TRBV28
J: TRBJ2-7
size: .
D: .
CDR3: CASSSLQGYEQYF
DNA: TGTGCCAGCAGTTCTTTACAGGGCTACGAGCAGTACTTC

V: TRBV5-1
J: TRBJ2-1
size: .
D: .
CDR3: CASSPWSTPGGNEQFF
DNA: TGCGCCAGCAGCCCCTGGTCGACCCCAGGAGGCAATGAGCAGTTCTTC

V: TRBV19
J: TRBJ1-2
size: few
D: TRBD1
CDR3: CASSIGTGGSGYTF
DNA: TGTGCCAGTAGTATAGGGACAGGCGGGAGTGGCTACACCTTC

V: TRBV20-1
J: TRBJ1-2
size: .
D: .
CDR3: CSAPRGYGYTF
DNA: TGCAGTGCTCCGAGGGGGTATGGCTACACCTTC

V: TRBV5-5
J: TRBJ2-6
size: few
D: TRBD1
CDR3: CASSPSGTESSGANVLTF
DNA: TGTGCCAGCAGCCCATCCGGGACAGAGTCCTCTGGGGCCAACGTCCTGACTTTC

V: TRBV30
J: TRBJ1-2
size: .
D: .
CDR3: CAWSVRGFYGYTF
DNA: TGTGCCTGGAGTGTACGCGGTTTTTATGGCTACACCTTC

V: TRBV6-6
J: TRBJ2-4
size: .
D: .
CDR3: CASSYLRPPSDIQYF
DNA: TGTGCCAGCAGTTACCTACGACCCCCTTCGGACATTCAGTACTTC

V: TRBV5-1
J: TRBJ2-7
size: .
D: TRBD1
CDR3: CASTPGQGASYEQYF
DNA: TGCGCCAGCACCCCGGGACAGGGGGCCTCCTACGAGCAGTACTTC

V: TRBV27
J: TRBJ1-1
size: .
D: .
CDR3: CASMIGRAGEAFF
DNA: TGTGCCAGCATGATAGGACGGGCGGGGGAAGCTTTCTTT

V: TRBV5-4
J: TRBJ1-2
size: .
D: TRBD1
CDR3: CASSFTGGKIYGYTF
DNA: TGTGCCAGCAGTTTCACAGGGGGCAAGATCTATGGCTACACCTTC

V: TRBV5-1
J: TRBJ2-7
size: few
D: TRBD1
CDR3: CASSFTGGYEQYF
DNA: TGCGCCAGCAGCTTTACAGGGGGGTACGAGCAGTACTTC

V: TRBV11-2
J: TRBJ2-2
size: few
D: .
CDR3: CASSPWGELFF
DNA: TGTGCCAGCAGCCCCTGGGGGGAGCTGTTTTTT

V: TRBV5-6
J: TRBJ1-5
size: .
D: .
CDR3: CASSWGDQGPQHF
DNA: TGTGCCAGCAGCTGGGGGGATCAGGGGCCCCAGCATTTT

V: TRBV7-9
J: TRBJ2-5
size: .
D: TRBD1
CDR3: CASSSPRGTEEETQYF
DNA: TGTGCCAGCAGCTCCCCGCGTGGGACAGAGGAAGAGACCCAGTACTTC

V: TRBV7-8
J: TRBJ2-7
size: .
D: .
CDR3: CASSLLGPSYEQYF
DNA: TGTGCCAGCAGCTTACTAGGACCCAGCTACGAGCAGTACTTC

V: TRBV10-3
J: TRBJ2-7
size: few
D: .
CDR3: CAISEGTGTLSYEQYF
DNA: TGTGCCATCAGTGAGGGAACCGGGACTCTCTCCTACGAGCAGTACTTC

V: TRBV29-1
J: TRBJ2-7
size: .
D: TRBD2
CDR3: CSIKPGRGYYEQYF
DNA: TGCAGCATTAAACCCGGGAGGGGCTACTACGAGCAGTACTTC

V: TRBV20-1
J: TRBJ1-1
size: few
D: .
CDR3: CSAPFNTEAFF
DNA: TGCAGTGCCCCGTTTAACACTGAAGCTTTCTTT

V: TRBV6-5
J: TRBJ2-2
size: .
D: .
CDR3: CASSYSRANTGELFF
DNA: TGTGCCAGCAGTTACTCCCGGGCGAACACCGGGGAGCTGTTTTTT